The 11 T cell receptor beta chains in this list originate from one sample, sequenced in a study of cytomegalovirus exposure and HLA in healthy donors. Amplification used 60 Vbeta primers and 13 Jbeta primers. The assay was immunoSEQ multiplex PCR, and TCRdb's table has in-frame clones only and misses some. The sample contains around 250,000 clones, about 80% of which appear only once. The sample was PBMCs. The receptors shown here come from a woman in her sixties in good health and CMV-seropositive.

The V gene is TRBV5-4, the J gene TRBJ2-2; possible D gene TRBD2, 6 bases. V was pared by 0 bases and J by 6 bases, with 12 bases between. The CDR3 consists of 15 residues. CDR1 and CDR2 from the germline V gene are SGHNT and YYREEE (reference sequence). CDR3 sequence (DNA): TGTGCCAGCAGCTTGGGGCGCGGGATTGCCGGGGAGCTGTTTTTT. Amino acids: CASSLGRGIAGELFF.

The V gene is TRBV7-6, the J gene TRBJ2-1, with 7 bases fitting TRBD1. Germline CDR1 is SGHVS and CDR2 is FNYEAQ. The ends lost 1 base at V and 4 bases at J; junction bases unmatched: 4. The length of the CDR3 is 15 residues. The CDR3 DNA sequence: TGTGCCAGCAGCTTAGAGGGGGCAGGTTACAATGAGCAGTTCTTC. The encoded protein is CASSLEGAGYNEQFF. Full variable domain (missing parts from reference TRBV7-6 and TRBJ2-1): GAGVSQSPRYKVTKRGQDVALRCDPISGHVSLYWYRQALGQGPEFLTYFNYEAQQDKSGLPNDRFSAERPEGSISTLTIQRTEQRDSAMYRCASSLEGAGYNEQFFGPGTRLTVL.

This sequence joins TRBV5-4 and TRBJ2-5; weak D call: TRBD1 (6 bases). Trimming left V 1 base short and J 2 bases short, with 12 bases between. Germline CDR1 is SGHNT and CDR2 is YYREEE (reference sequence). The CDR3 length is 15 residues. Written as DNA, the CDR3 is TGTGCCAGCAGCTTGAACAGGGCCCGACAAGAGACCCAGTACTTC. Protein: CASSLNRARQETQYF. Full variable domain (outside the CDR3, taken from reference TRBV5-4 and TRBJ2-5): ETGVTQSPTHLIKTRGQQVTLRCSSQSGHNTVSWYQQALGQGPQFIFQYYREEENGRGNFPPRFSGLQFPNYSSELNVNALELDDSALYLCASSLNRARQETQYFGPGTRLLVL.

CDR3 nucleotide sequence: TGTGCCAGCAGCGCGGGACAGGGCTACGAGCAGTACTTC. It specifies CASSAGQGYEQYF. V usage is TRBV5-4 and J usage is TRBJ2-7, with 9 bases identical to TRBD1. This CDR3 has 13 residues. From germline, CDR1 is SGHNT and CDR2 YYREEE (reference sequence). V was clipped by 4 bases and J by 3 bases; unmatched bases: 2.

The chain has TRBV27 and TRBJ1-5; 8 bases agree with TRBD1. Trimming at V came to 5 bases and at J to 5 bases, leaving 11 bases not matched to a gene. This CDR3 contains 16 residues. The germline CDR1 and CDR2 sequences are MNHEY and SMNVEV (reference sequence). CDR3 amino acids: CASSRLSGTGYQPQHF. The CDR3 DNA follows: TGTGCCAGCAGTCGACTCTCCGGGACAGGTTATCAGCCCCAGCATTTT.

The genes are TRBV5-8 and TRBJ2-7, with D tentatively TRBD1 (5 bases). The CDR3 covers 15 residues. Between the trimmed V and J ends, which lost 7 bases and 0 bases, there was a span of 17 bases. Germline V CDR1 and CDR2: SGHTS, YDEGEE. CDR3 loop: CASGAPSRASYEQYF. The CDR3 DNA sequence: TGTGCCAGCGGGGCCCCTTCCAGGGCCTCCTACGAGCAGTACTTC.

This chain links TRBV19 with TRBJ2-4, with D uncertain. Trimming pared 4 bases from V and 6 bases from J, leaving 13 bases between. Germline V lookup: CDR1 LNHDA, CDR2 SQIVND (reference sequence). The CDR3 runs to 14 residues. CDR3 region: CASSRAQVGNIQYF. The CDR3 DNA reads TGTGCCAGTAGTAGGGCTCAAGTGGGAAACATTCAGTACTTC.

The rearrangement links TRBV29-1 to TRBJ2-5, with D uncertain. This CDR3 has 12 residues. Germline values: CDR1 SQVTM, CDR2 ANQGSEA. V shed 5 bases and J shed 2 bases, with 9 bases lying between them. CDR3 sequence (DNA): TGCAGCGTTCTGGCCCGTCAAGAGACCCAGTACTTC. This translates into CSVLARQETQYF.

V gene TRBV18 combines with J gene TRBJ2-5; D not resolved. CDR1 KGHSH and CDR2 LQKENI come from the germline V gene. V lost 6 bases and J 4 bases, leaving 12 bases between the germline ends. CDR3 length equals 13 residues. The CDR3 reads CASSPSAVETQYF. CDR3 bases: TGTGCCAGCTCTCCGTCGGCGGTAGAGACCCAGTACTTC.

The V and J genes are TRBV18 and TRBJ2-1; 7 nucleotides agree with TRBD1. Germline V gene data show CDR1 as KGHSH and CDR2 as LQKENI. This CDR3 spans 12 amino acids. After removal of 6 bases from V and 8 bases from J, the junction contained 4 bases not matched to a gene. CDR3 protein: CASSTGYYEQFF. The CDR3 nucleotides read TGTGCCAGCTCGACAGGGTACTATGAGCAGTTCTTC.

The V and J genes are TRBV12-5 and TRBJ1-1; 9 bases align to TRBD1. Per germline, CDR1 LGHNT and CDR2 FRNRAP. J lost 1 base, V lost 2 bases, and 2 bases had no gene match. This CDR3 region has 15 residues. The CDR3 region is CASGLTGGRNTEAFF. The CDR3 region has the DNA TGTGCTAGTGGTTTGACAGGGGGCAGGAACACTGAAGCTTTCTTT.